This T cell receptor beta chain emerged from a study of blood T cell repertoires in COVID-19. About the research overall: Material from acute and convalescent COVID-19 was sourced from the United States, Italy and Spain.

Germline V CDR1 and CDR2: SGHTA, FQGNSA. The CDR3 spans 16 residues. V was clipped by 5 bases and J by 5 bases; unmatched bases: 9. In the authors' workflow: Reference gene primers were amplified, and this amplification served to estimate nucleated cell counts. Repertoires were generated with immunoSEQ multiplex PCR, while TCRdb's copy carries only in-frame clones and drops some. V and J calls and clone size come straight from that table; D and trimming were deduced from the DNA. The sample comprises 80,000 to 100,000 clones, 82% of which are singletons, and around 9.9% rests with the top ten. The chain links TRBV7-2 to TRBJ2-5, with 12 bases fitting TRBD2. Sequencing input: peripheral blood. This receptor was identified in an older man with active or convalescent COVID-19. The CDR3 sequence is CASSGGPSGGAETQYF. CDR3 DNA sequence: TGTGCCAGCAGCGGGGGCCCTAGCGGGGGGGCTGAGACCCAGTACTTC.